This TCR beta chain was profiled in a study of blood T cell repertoires in COVID-19. At the level of the study: The United States, Italy and Spain were the sources of the acute and convalescent COVID-19 samples. In each case, the material was cDNA or gDNA derived from T cells, B-cell-depleted T cells, or PBMCs.

The CDR3 has 18 amino acids. V was clipped by 5 bases and J by 3 bases; unmatched bases: 11. Germline lookup yields CDR1 MNHEY and CDR2 SVGEGT. In the study's own analysis: For nucleated cells, counts were estimated from reference gene primer amplification. Some clones are missing from TCRdb's copy, which holds only in-frame ones; the method was immunoSEQ multiplex PCR. The DNA gave D and trimming, while V, J and clone size come from that table. The data hold more than 250,000 clones, with 80% to 90% observed a single time. This TCR came from a man aged 50-59 years with active or convalescent COVID-19. The chain joins TRBV6-2 or TRBV6-3 to TRBJ2-6; 9 nucleotides align to TRBD1. The sample taken for sequencing was peripheral blood. The CDR3 region is CASSQLPDRGYGANVLTF. CDR3 DNA sequence: TGTGCCAGCAGTCAATTACCGGACAGGGGCTATGGGGCCAACGTCCTGACTTTC.